The sequence of this T cell receptor (beta chain) was determined in a study of cytomegalovirus exposure and HLA in healthy donors. Findings and limits, study-wide: In a later analysis, DRB1 alleles had the most associated TCRs; HLA-C alleles the fewest.

Amplification used 60 Vbeta primers and 13 Jbeta primers. Original methodology: Later, 75 million to 100 million unique TCR beta chains were counted in an analysis, and some 10 million of them were shared. Data came from immunoSEQ multiplex PCR; TCRdb stores just in-frame clones and leaves some out. D and trimming come from the DNA, and the V and J calls and clone size come from that table. The sample has 90,000 to 150,000 clones, 55% to 65% seen once. In regard to this clone: The antigen is not known.

CDR1 is SGHVS and CDR2 is FNYEAQ in the germline V gene. Unmatched junction bases numbered 7, after V lost 5 bases and J lost 0 bases. The CDR3 has 15 amino acids. The source is a man aged 35 to 55 in good health and CMV-seropositive. The sample taken for sequencing was PBMCs. J is TRBJ2-7 and V is TRBV7-6; 7 bases map to TRBD2. The CDR3 bases are TGTGCCAGCAGCACCCAGCGGGATAGCTCCTACGAGCAGTACTTC. It yields the protein CASSTQRDSSYEQYF. Complete variable domain (other parts from reference TRBV7-6 and TRBJ2-7): GAGVSQSPRYKVTKRGQDVALRCDPISGHVSLYWYRQALGQGPEFLTYFNYEAQQDKSGLPNDRFSAERPEGSISTLTIQRTEQRDSAMYRCASSTQRDSSYEQYFGPGTRLTVT.